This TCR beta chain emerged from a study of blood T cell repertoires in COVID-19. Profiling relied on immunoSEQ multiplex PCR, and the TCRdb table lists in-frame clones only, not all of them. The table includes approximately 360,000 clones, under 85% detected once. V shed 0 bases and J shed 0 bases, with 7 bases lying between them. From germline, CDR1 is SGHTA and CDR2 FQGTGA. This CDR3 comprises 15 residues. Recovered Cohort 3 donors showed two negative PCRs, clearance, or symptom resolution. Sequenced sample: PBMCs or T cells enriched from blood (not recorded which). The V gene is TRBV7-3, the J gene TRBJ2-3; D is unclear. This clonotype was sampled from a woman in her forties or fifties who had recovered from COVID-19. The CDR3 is CASSLTPYSTDTQYF. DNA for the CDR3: TGTGCCAGCAGCTTAACCCCTTATAGCACAGATACGCAGTATTTT.